Listed below are T cell receptor beta chains from one sample, sequenced in a study of T cell responses to AZD1222 COVID-19 vaccine. TCRdb's copy holds only in-frame clones and misses some; the assay was immunoSEQ multiplex PCR. The sample lists 150,000 or so clones, approximately 91% occurring once. Sequenced here: peripheral blood, sampled 28 days after the second AZD1222 dose. These receptors came from an adult who received the AZD1222 COVID-19 vaccine. Both conserved end residues are part of each CDR3. D genes are given only for firm matches. Clone size is not always given. Where it is, it says once, few, many or a class for expanded clones.

TRBV18	.	TRBD2	TRBJ2-1	CASSRTSGGYNEQFF	TGTGCCAGCTCAAGGACTAGCGGAGGCTACAATGAGCAGTTCTTC
TRBV7-9	once	TRBD1	TRBJ2-1	CAGEGGINEQFF	TGTGCCGGGGAAGGGGGCATCAATGAGCAGTTCTTC
TRBV4-2	.	.	TRBJ2-3	CASSLGAVDTQYF	TGTGCCAGCAGCCTGGGGGCGGTAGATACGCAGTATTTT
TRBV6-1	.	.	TRBJ1-2	CASSELLQGNYGYTF	TGTGCCAGCAGTGAACTTTTACAGGGCAACTATGGCTACACCTTC
TRBV7-2	once	.	TRBJ1-1	CASSRRERTEAFF	TGTGCCAGCAGCAGGAGGGAGAGGACTGAAGCTTTCTTT
TRBV24-1	.	.	TRBJ2-1	CATSAPGLSEQFF	TGTGCCACCAGTGCCCCGGGCTTGTCTGAGCAGTTCTTC
TRBV18	.	TRBD2	TRBJ2-5	CASSLAGGMETQYF	TGTGCCAGCTCACTAGCGGGAGGCATGGAGACCCAGTACTTC
TRBV4-2	few	.	TRBJ1-6	CASSQGRLFTPPLHF	TGTGCCAGCAGCCAAGGGAGGCTTTTTACGCCACCCCTCCACTTT
TRBV2	.	.	TRBJ2-3	CASMIDGGLNTQYF	TGTGCCAGCATGATTGATGGGGGTTTGAATACGCAGTATTTT
TRBV4-1	.	TRBD1	TRBJ1-3	CASSQEDREGNTIYF	TGCGCCAGCAGCCAAGAAGACAGGGAAGGAAACACCATATATTTT
TRBV29-1	.	TRBD2	TRBJ2-7	CSVIPSSGAYEQYF	TGCAGCGTCATCCCCTCTAGCGGGGCCTACGAGCAGTACTTC
TRBV6-5	.	TRBD1	TRBJ1-4	CASNSRGTEDEKLFF	TGTGCCAGCAACTCTAGGGGGACAGAAGATGAAAAACTGTTTTTT
TRBV11-2	.	.	TRBJ2-7	CASSDPGTRDEQYF	TGTGCCAGCAGCGACCCCGGGACTCGGGACGAGCAGTACTTC
TRBV5-1	.	.	TRBJ1-3	CASSSTGTSGNTIYF	TGCGCCAGCAGCTCTACAGGGACCTCTGGAAACACCATATATTTT
TRBV5-1	.	.	TRBJ1-5	CASSLEPRGLGGDYSNQPQHF	TGCGCCAGCAGCTTGGAACCCCGGGGCCTGGGGGGTGACTATAGCAATCAGCCCCAGCATTTT
TRBV6-4	few	.	TRBJ1-6	CASSETADNSPLHF	TGTGCCAGCAGTGAGACAGCGGATAATTCACCCCTCCACTTT
TRBV2	.	TRBD1	TRBJ1-6	CASSSGTGYNSPLHF	TGTGCCAGCAGCTCCGGGACAGGGTATAATTCACCCCTCCACTTT
TRBV5-1	once	.	TRBJ1-3	CASGAGGHSGNTIYF	TGCGCCAGCGGCGCGGGAGGACACTCTGGAAACACCATATATTTT
TRBV7-9	.	.	TRBJ2-5	CASSLGLVAGEETQYF	TGTGCCAGCAGCTTAGGGCTGGTGGCAGGGGAAGAGACCCAGTACTTC
TRBV2	few	TRBD1	TRBJ2-7	CASTYRGLYEQYF	TGTGCCAGCACCTACAGGGGCCTCTACGAGCAGTACTTC
TRBV5-8	.	TRBD2	TRBJ2-5	CASSSGTSYETQYF	TGTGCCAGCAGCTCCGGGACTAGTTATGAGACCCAGTACTTC
TRBV9	.	.	TRBJ1-2	CASSVDQFNYGYTF	TGTGCCAGCAGCGTAGACCAGTTTAACTATGGCTACACCTTC
TRBV6-1	.	.	TRBJ1-5	CASSEGAGIGQPQHF	TGTGCCAGCAGTGAAGGAGCAGGGATTGGTCAGCCCCAGCATTTT
TRBV27	.	TRBD1	TRBJ2-3	CASRWDRVTDTQYF	TGTGCCAGCCGGTGGGACAGGGTCACAGATACGCAGTATTTT
TRBV10-3	few	TRBD1	TRBJ2-1	CAISAGGDNEQFF	TGTGCCATCAGTGCAGGGGGAGACAATGAGCAGTTCTTC
TRBV11-2	.	.	TRBJ1-3	CASSPRTARSSGNTIYF	TGTGCCAGCAGCCCTCGGACAGCCCGGAGCTCTGGAAACACCATATATTTT
TRBV7-3	once	.	TRBJ1-2	CASSHIEGEPYGYTF	TGTGCCAGCAGCCATATTGAAGGGGAGCCCTATGGCTACACCTTC
TRBV18	.	TRBD1	TRBJ2-2	CASSPGTGEAGELFF	TGTGCCAGCTCACCAGGGACAGGGGAAGCCGGGGAGCTGTTTTTT
TRBV10-3	few	TRBD2	TRBJ2-1	CAISGTSGSSSYNEQFF	TGTGCCATCAGTGGGACTAGCGGGTCGAGCTCCTACAATGAGCAGTTCTTC